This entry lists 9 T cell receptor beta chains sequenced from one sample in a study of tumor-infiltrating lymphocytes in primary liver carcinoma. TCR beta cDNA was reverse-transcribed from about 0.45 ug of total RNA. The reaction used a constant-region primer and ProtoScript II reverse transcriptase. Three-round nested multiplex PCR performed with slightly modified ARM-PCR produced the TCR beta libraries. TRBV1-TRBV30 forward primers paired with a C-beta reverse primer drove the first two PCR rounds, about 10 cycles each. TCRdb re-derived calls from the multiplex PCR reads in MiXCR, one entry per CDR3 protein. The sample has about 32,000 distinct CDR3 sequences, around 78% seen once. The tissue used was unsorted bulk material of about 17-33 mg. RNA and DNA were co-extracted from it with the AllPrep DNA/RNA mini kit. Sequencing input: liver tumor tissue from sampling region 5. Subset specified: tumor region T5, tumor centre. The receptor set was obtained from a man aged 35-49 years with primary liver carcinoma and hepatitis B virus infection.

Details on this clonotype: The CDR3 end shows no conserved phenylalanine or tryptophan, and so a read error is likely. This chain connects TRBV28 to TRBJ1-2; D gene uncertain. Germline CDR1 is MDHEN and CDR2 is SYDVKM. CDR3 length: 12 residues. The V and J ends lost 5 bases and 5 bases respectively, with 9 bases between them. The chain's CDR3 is CASSIRLYGYTL. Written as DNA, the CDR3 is TGTGCCAGCAGTATTAGACTTTATGGCTACACCTTA.

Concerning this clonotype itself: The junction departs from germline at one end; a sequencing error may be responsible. The CDR3 nucleotides are TGTGCCAACAGTTACTCCATAGTGGTCGGGGCCAACGTCCTGACTTTC. Translated: CANSYSIVVGANVLTF. The chain combines TRBV6-5 with TRBJ2-6; D gene ambiguous. CDR1 and CDR2 (germline): MNHEY, SVGAGI. CDR3 length: 16 amino acids.

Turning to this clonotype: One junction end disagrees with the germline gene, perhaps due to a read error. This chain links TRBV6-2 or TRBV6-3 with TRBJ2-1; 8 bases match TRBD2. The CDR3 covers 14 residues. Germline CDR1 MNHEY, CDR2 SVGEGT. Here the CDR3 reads CTSSYQREWPWQFF. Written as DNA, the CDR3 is TGTACCAGCAGTTACCAGCGGGAGTGGCCCTGGCAGTTCTTC.

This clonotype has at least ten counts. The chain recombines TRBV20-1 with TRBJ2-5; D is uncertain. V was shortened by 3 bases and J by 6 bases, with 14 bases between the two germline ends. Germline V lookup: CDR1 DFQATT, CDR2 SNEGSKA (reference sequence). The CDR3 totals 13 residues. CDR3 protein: CSASFAGMKTQYF. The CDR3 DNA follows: TGCAGTGCTAGTTTCGCTGGTATGAAGACCCAGTACTTC.

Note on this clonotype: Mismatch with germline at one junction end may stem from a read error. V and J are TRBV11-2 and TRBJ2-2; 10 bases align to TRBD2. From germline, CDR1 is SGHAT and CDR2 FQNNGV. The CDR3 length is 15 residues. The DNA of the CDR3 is TGTGCCAGCAACTCTAGCGGGAGTGCTCCCGGGGAGCTGTTGTTT. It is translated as CASNSSGSAPGELLF.

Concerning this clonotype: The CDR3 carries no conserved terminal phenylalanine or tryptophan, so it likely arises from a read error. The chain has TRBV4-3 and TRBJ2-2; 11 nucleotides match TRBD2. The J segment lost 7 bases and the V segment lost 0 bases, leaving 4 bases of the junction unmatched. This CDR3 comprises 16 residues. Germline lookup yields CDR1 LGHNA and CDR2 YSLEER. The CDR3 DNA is TGCGCCAGCAGCCAAGATATAGCGGGGGGGGTCGGGGAGCTGTTTTCT. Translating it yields CASSQDIAGGVGELFS.

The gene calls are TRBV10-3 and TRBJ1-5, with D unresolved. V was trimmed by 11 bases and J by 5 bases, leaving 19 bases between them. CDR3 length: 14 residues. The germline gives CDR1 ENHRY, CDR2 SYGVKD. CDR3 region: CAVNGYEGDQPQHF. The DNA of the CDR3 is TGTGCCGTCAATGGGTATGAGGGCGATCAGCCCCAGCATTTT.

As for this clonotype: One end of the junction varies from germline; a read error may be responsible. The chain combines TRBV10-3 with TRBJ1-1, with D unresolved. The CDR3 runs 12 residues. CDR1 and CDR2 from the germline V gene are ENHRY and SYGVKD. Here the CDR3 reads CAISERDTEVFF. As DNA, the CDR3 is TGTGCCATCAGTGAGAGAGACACTGAAGTTTTCTTT.

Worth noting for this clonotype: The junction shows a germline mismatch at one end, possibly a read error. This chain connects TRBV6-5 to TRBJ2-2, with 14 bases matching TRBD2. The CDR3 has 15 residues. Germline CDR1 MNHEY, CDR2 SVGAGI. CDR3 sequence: CVSRGTSGSLGGLFF. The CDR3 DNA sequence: TGTGTCAGCAGGGGGACTAGCGGGAGTCTCGGGGGGTTGTTTTTT.